This T cell receptor (beta chain) stems from a study of shared clonotypes between healthy human individuals. Overall study findings and caveats: Researchers sampled only blood; tissue repertoires likely differ.

Under the authors' procedure: ImmunoSEQ yielded junction-only sequences lacking quality scores, so filtering differed. Clones were sequenced by immunoSEQ multiplex PCR, and TCRdb holds only the in-frame ones, with some missing. V, J and clone size reflect that table, while D and trimming were determined from the DNA. The table shows roughly 2 million clones, with 90% to 96% occurring only once. Deletions cut 1 base from V and 4 bases from J, with 14 bases between. The CDR3 spans 16 residues. Germline CDR1 and CDR2: WNHNN and SYGVQD (reference sequence). A word on this clone: What it binds is unknown.

The sequence was obtained from a man aged 18 to 30 in good health. Sequenced sample: naive CD4+ T cells sorted from blood. Described subset: CD45RA+ positively selected. The chain carries TRBV10-1 and TRBJ2-1; D is possibly TRBD2 (6 bases). The CDR3 DNA reads TGCGCCAGCAGTGAGTTCCGGGGGTTGACTTACAATGAGCAGTTCTTC. It encodes CASSEFRGLTYNEQFF.